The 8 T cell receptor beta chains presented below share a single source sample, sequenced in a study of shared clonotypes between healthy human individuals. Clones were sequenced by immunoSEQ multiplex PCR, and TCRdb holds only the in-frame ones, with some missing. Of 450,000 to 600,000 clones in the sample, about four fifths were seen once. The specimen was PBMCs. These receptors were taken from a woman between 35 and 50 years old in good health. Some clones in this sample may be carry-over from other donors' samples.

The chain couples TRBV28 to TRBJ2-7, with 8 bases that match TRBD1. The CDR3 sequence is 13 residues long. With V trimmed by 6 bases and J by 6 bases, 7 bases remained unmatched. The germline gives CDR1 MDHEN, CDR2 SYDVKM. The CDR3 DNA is TGTGCCAGCAGCCGAGCCGACAGGGGCGAGCAGTACTTC. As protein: CASSRADRGEQYF. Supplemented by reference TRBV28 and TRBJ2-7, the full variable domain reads DVKVTQSSRYLVKRTGEKVFLECVQDMDHENMFWYRQDPGLGLRLIYFSYDVKMKEKGDIPEGYSVSREKKERFSLILESASTNQTSMYLCASSRADRGEQYFGPGTRLTVT.

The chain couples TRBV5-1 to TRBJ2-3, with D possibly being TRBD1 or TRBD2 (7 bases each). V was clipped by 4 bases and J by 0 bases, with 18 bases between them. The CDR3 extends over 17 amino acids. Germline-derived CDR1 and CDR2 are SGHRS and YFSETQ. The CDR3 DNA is TGCGCCAGCAGCACCATCAGGGGGAGGGCCAGCACAGATACGCAGTATTTT. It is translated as CASSTIRGRASTDTQYF.

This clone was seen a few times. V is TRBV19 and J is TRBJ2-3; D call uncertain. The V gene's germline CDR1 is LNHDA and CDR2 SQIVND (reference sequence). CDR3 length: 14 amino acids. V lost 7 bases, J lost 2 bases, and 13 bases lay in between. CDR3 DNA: TGTGCCAGTAAGTTGGAGTTACTCACAGATACGCAGTATTTT. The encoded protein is CASKLELLTDTQYF. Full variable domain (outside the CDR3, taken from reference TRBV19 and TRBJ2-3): DGGITQSPKYLFRKEGQNVTLSCEQNLNHDAMYWYRQDPGQGLRLIYYSQIVNDFQKGDIAEGYSVSREKKESFPLTVTSAQKNPTAFYLCASKLELLTDTQYFGPGTRLTVL.

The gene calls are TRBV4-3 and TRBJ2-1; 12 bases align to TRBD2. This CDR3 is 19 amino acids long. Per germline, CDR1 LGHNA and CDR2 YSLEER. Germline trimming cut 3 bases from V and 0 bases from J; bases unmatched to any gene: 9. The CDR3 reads CASSQHLAGGPPSYNEQFF. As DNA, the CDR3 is TGCGCCAGCAGCCAGCACCTAGCGGGAGGGCCCCCCTCCTACAATGAGCAGTTCTTC.

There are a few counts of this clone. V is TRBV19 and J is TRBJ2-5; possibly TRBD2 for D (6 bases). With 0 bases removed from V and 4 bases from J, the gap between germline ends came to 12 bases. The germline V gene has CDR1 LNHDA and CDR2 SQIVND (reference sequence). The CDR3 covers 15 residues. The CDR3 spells CASSIDPGRRETQYF. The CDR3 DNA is TGTGCCAGTAGTATAGATCCCGGGAGACGAGAGACCCAGTACTTC.

CDR3 sequence: CASTWAGEDGETQYF. CDR3 DNA sequence: TGTGCCAGTACTTGGGCAGGGGAGGATGGAGAGACCCAGTACTTC. The chain has TRBV6-1 and TRBJ2-5; D may match TRBD1 or TRBD2 (6 bases each). The V gene's germline CDR1 is MNHNS and CDR2 SASEGT. V lost 9 bases, J lost 4 bases, and 21 bases lay in between. The CDR3 consists of 15 residues.

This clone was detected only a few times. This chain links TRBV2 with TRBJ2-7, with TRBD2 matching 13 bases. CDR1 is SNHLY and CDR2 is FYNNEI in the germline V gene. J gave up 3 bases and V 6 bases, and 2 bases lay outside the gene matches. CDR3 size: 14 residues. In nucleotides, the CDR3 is TGTGCCAGCAGCAGGACTAGCGGGAGCTACGAGCAGTACTTC. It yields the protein CASSRTSGSYEQYF. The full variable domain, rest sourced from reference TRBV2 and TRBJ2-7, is EPEVTQTPSHQVTQMGQEVILRCVPISNHLYFYWYRQILGQKVEFLVSFYNNEISEKSEIFDDQFSVERPDGSNFTLKIRSTKLEDSAMYFCASSRTSGSYEQYFGPGTRLTVT.

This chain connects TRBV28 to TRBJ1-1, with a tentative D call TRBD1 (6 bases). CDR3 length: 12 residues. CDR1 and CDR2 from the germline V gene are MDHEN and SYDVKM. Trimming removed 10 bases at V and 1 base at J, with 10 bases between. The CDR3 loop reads CATVTGNTEAFF. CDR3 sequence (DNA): TGTGCCACCGTGACAGGGAACACTGAAGCTTTCTTT.